There are a few counts of the clone carrying this T cell receptor beta chain. Its matching antigen is unknown. This record belongs to a study of blood T cells in healthy people across ages. Collection of 9 to 10 milliliters of peripheral blood was performed for each donor. PCR was performed a second time for about 6 to 11 cycles using a sample-barcoded 5' primer and a J-beta primer mix. CDR3-containing paired-end reads numbering at least 3 million came from each sample. TCRdb passed the 5' RACE reads through MiXCR, listing each CDR3 protein once. The sample shows 550,000 to 800,000 distinct CDR3 sequences, about 30% of them seen only once. The CDR3 loop spans 16 amino acids. Germline lookup yields CDR1 SEHNR and CDR2 FQNEAQ (reference sequence). With 9 bases clipped from V and 1 base from J, the junction kept 8 bases outside the gene matches. Findings and caveats of the study: Investigators treated diversity estimates from one million T cells as underestimates. Higher diversity, along with more naive CD4+ cells, distinguished long-lived donors from aged donors.

The sequencing input was blood. The V gene is TRBV7-9, the J gene TRBJ2-3; 12 bases fit TRBD2. The clonotype originates from an elderly woman in good health. CDR3 DNA: TGTGCCAGTTCGGGGGCTAGCGGGGGGGGCACAGATACGCAGTATTTT. This codes for CASSGASGGGTDTQYF.